This T cell receptor beta chain was found in a study of blood T cell repertoires in COVID-19. Measured with immunoSEQ multiplex PCR; TCRdb has only the in-frame clones, and not every one. The sample holds 100,000 to 150,000 clones; about four fifths are singletons and the top ten take 15% to 20%. The CDR3 extends over 17 amino acids. Trimming cost V 3 bases and J 5 bases, with 19 bases left between them. In germline, CDR1 is MNHEY, CDR2 SMNVEV (reference sequence). Specimen: peripheral blood. The chain carries TRBV27 and TRBJ1-4; D possibly corresponds to TRBD1 (5 bases). This TCR was sampled from a man between 25 and 39 years old with COVID-19, enrolled during active disease. The CDR3 loop reads CASSFSLGAGLNEKLFF. CDR3 DNA sequence: TGTGCCAGCAGTTTCTCCCTTGGGGCGGGGCTGAATGAAAAACTGTTTTTT.